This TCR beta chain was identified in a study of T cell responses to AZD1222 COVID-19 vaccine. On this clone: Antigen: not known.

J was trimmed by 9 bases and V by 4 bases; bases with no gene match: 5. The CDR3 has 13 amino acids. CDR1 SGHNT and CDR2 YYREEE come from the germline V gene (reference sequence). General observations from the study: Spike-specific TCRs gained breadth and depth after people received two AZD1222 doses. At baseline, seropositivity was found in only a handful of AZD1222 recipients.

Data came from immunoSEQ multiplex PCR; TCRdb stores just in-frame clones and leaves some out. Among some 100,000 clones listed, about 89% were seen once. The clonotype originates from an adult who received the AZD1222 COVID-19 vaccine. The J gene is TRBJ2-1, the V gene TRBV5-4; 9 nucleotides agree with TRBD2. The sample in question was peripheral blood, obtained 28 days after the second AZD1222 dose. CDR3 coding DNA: TGTGCCAGCAGCCCCGGGACTAGCTTTGAGCAGTTCTTC. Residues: CASSPGTSFEQFF.